A selection of T cell receptor beta chains follows, all from one sample in a study of shared clonotypes between healthy human individuals. Method: immunoSEQ multiplex PCR; TCRdb's copy keeps in-frame clones and lacks some. Of about 1.9 million clones in the sample, just over 90% were seen once. Specimen: naive CD8+ T cells from PBMCs. These receptors all stem from a man in his late teens or twenties in good health. Some clones in this sample may be carry-over from other donors' samples. CDR3s include the opening cysteine and the closing phenylalanine or tryptophan. The D gene is left open where the match is weak.

d_gene: TRBD1; v_gene: TRBV5-8; j_gene: TRBJ1-1; CDR3nt: TGTGCCAGCAGCTCCCATTCCGGGACAGGGGACACTGAAGCTTTCTTT; CDR3aa: CASSSHSGTGDTEAFF
d_gene: -; v_gene: TRBV27; j_gene: TRBJ2-4; CDR3nt: TGTGCCAGCACCTGGGGGGGCGGGACAGCCAAAAACATTCAGTACTTC; CDR3aa: CASTWGGGTAKNIQYF
d_gene: -; v_gene: TRBV11-3; j_gene: TRBJ2-1; CDR3nt: TGTGCCAGCAGCTCTAGAGACTTTCCTGGGAATGAGCAGTTCTTC; CDR3aa: CASSSRDFPGNEQFF
d_gene: -; v_gene: TRBV7-8; j_gene: TRBJ1-5; CDR3nt: TGTGCCAGCAGCTTAGTGACTGATAGCAATCAGCCCCAGCATTTT; CDR3aa: CASSLVTDSNQPQHF
d_gene: -; v_gene: TRBV9; j_gene: TRBJ2-2; CDR3nt: TGTGCCAGCAGCCCTGCTTGGGAGTACACCGGGGAGCTGTTTTTT; CDR3aa: CASSPAWEYTGELFF
d_gene: TRBD2; v_gene: TRBV6-1; j_gene: TRBJ2-7; CDR3nt: TGTGCCAGCAGAAGGACTAGCGACGGCCCCGAGCAGTACTTC; CDR3aa: CASRRTSDGPEQYF
d_gene: -; v_gene: TRBV7-3; j_gene: TRBJ2-7; CDR3nt: TGTGCCAGCAGCCTAGGTGGGGGTTACGAGCAGTACTTC; CDR3aa: CASSLGGGYEQYF
d_gene: TRBD1; v_gene: TRBV9; j_gene: TRBJ1-1; CDR3nt: TGTGCCAGCAGCCCCGCCGGGACAGGGTCTGAAGCTTTCTTT; CDR3aa: CASSPAGTGSEAFF
d_gene: -; v_gene: TRBV11-3; j_gene: TRBJ2-2; CDR3nt: TGTGCCAGCAGCCTAGGACAGCTGACCGGGGAGCTGTTTTTT; CDR3aa: CASSLGQLTGELFF
d_gene: TRBD1; v_gene: TRBV28; j_gene: TRBJ2-7; CDR3nt: TGTGCCAGCAGGTCCTACAGGGGGCCGCCCTACGAGCAGTACTTC; CDR3aa: CASRSYRGPPYEQYF
d_gene: TRBD2; v_gene: TRBV7-9; j_gene: TRBJ2-1; CDR3nt: TGTGCCAGCGAAAGGGACTACCAAGAGCAGTTCTTC; CDR3aa: CASERDYQEQFF
d_gene: -; v_gene: TRBV5-5; j_gene: TRBJ1-5; CDR3nt: TGTGCCAGCAGCTCAATTTGGACGGAAGGGGGTAATCAGCCCCAGCATTTT; CDR3aa: CASSSIWTEGGNQPQHF
d_gene: TRBD2; v_gene: TRBV11-2; j_gene: TRBJ2-3; CDR3nt: TGTGCCAGCAGCTGGGGACTAGCGACCACAGATACGCAGTATTTT; CDR3aa: CASSWGLATTDTQYF
d_gene: -; v_gene: TRBV5-1; j_gene: TRBJ1-2; CDR3nt: TGCGCCAGCACCGACGAGACAAAATATGGCTACACCTTC; CDR3aa: CASTDETKYGYTF
d_gene: TRBD2; v_gene: TRBV27; j_gene: TRBJ2-1; CDR3nt: TGTGCCAGCAGTCAAAAGACTAGCGGGATCTACAATGAGCAGTTCTTC; CDR3aa: CASSQKTSGIYNEQFF
d_gene: TRBD1; v_gene: TRBV27; j_gene: TRBJ2-1; CDR3nt: TGTGCCAGCAGTTACCGGGACAGGGTGCGTGAGCAGTTCTTC; CDR3aa: CASSYRDRVREQFF
d_gene: -; v_gene: TRBV10-3; j_gene: TRBJ2-7; CDR3nt: TGTGCCATCAGTGAGTCCCGACAGACCTACGAGCAGTACTTC; CDR3aa: CAISESRQTYEQYF
d_gene: TRBD1; v_gene: TRBV19; j_gene: TRBJ1-2; CDR3nt: TGTGCCAGTAGTACCAGGGTCCGGGACAGAACTAACTATGGCTACACCTTC; CDR3aa: CASSTRVRDRTNYGYTF
d_gene: TRBD2; v_gene: TRBV28; j_gene: TRBJ2-7; CDR3nt: TGTGCCAGCAGAATTAGCGGGATCGCCTACGAGCAGTACTTC; CDR3aa: CASRISGIAYEQYF
d_gene: TRBD1; v_gene: TRBV6-1; j_gene: TRBJ2-7; CDR3nt: TGTGCCAGCAGTCCCGGACAGGGGGCGGACGAGCAGTACTTC; CDR3aa: CASSPGQGADEQYF
d_gene: TRBD1; v_gene: TRBV13; j_gene: TRBJ2-5; CDR3nt: TGTGCCAGCAGCCCCTCAAGGGGGCTAGGTGAGACCCAGTACTTC; CDR3aa: CASSPSRGLGETQYF
d_gene: TRBD1; v_gene: TRBV10-3; j_gene: TRBJ2-7; CDR3nt: TGTGCCATCAGCGATGATGGACAGGGGGGCTACGAGCAGTACTTC; CDR3aa: CAISDDGQGGYEQYF
d_gene: -; v_gene: TRBV10-3; j_gene: TRBJ1-1; CDR3nt: TGTGCCACCCAGGGCGCAATGAACACTGAAGCTTTCTTT; CDR3aa: CATQGAMNTEAFF
d_gene: -; v_gene: TRBV10-3; j_gene: TRBJ2-7; CDR3nt: TGTGCCATCACCTCCCTCGAAAACTACGAGCAGTACTTC; CDR3aa: CAITSLENYEQYF